A selection of T cell receptor beta chains follows, all from one sample in a study of T cell responses to AZD1222 COVID-19 vaccine. Sequencing was performed with immunoSEQ multiplex PCR; in TCRdb, only in-frame clones are kept and a portion is missing. The data contain some 150,000 clones, about 92% of them seen just once; the ten biggest clones take up approximately 0.88%. The sequenced sample was peripheral blood, obtained on day 0 of AZD1222 vaccination. Every receptor here comes from an adult in good health. CDR3s include the opening cysteine and the closing phenylalanine or tryptophan. D genes are given only for firm matches. Rows give clone size only sometimes, using once, few, many, or a class for an expanded clone.

j_gene: TRBJ2-1; v_gene: TRBV7-7; abundance: -; d_gene: -; CDR3aa: CASSLGAYNEQFF; CDR3nt: TGTGCCAGCAGCTTGGGGGCGTACAATGAGCAGTTCTTC
j_gene: TRBJ2-5; v_gene: TRBV2; abundance: -; d_gene: -; CDR3aa: CASSPLRGRQETQYF; CDR3nt: TGTGCCAGCAGTCCGCTCAGAGGCAGACAAGAGACCCAGTACTTC
j_gene: TRBJ2-3; v_gene: TRBV30; abundance: -; d_gene: -; CDR3aa: CAWSIFTDTQYF; CDR3nt: TGTGCCTGGAGTATTTTTACAGATACGCAGTATTTT
j_gene: TRBJ2-3; v_gene: TRBV4-2; abundance: few; d_gene: -; CDR3aa: CASSPGTIPDTQYF; CDR3nt: TGTGCCAGCAGCCCGGGGACCATTCCAGATACGCAGTATTTT
j_gene: TRBJ2-1; v_gene: TRBV9; abundance: -; d_gene: TRBD1; CDR3aa: CASSTSLGGGENEQFF; CDR3nt: TGTGCCAGCAGCACCAGCCTAGGGGGCGGTGAGAATGAGCAGTTCTTC
j_gene: TRBJ1-1; v_gene: TRBV5-1; abundance: -; d_gene: -; CDR3aa: CASSLVTPGYTEAFF; CDR3nt: TGCGCCAGCAGCTTGGTAACCCCAGGGTACACTGAAGCTTTCTTT
j_gene: TRBJ2-1; v_gene: TRBV6-5; abundance: -; d_gene: -; CDR3aa: CASSYRQYNEQFF; CDR3nt: TGTGCCAGCAGTTACCGACAGTACAATGAGCAGTTCTTC
j_gene: TRBJ2-5; v_gene: TRBV5-1; abundance: -; d_gene: TRBD2; CDR3aa: CASSDPTSGGAKTQYF; CDR3nt: TGCGCCAGCAGCGACCCTACTAGCGGGGGGGCAAAGACCCAGTACTTC
j_gene: TRBJ1-2; v_gene: TRBV5-6; abundance: -; d_gene: -; CDR3aa: CASSLYQRNYGYTF; CDR3nt: TGTGCCAGCAGCTTGTACCAGAGGAACTATGGCTACACCTTC
j_gene: TRBJ1-2; v_gene: TRBV7-9; abundance: -; d_gene: -; CDR3aa: CASSLSLPDSLLGYGYTF; CDR3nt: TGTGCCAGCAGCTTAAGTCTCCCGGACAGCCTGTTGGGCTATGGCTACACCTTC
j_gene: TRBJ1-5; v_gene: TRBV3-1/TRBV3-2; abundance: -; d_gene: -; CDR3aa: CASSGGRGNQPQHF; CDR3nt: TGTGCCAGCAGCGGTGGCAGGGGCAATCAGCCCCAGCATTTT
j_gene: TRBJ2-1; v_gene: TRBV4-1; abundance: -; d_gene: TRBD1; CDR3aa: CASSLRPGTGESNEQFF; CDR3nt: TGCGCCAGCAGCCTTCGCCCCGGGACAGGGGAGAGCAATGAGCAGTTCTTC
j_gene: TRBJ1-2; v_gene: TRBV19; abundance: -; d_gene: -; CDR3aa: CASSILGKPTLGWYGYTF; CDR3nt: TGTGCCAGTAGTATATTGGGGAAACCCACACTTGGATGGTATGGCTACACCTTC
j_gene: TRBJ1-5; v_gene: TRBV27; abundance: -; d_gene: -; CDR3aa: CASDKGQSGVAQPQHF; CDR3nt: TGTGCCAGCGACAAAGGCCAATCAGGGGTGGCACAGCCCCAGCATTTT
j_gene: TRBJ1-1; v_gene: TRBV2; abundance: -; d_gene: TRBD1; CDR3aa: CASQNRGRAEAFF; CDR3nt: TGTGCCAGCCAAAACAGGGGGAGGGCTGAAGCTTTCTTT
j_gene: TRBJ1-2; v_gene: TRBV15; abundance: few; d_gene: TRBD1; CDR3aa: CATSRDLQGTGGYGYTF; CDR3nt: TGTGCCACCAGCAGAGACTTACAGGGGACAGGCGGCTATGGCTACACCTTC
j_gene: TRBJ1-3; v_gene: TRBV9; abundance: -; d_gene: -; CDR3aa: CASSVVEGGNTIYF; CDR3nt: TGTGCCAGCAGCGTAGTAGAAGGAGGAAACACCATATATTTT
j_gene: TRBJ2-6; v_gene: TRBV19; abundance: -; d_gene: TRBD1; CDR3aa: CASSIGTGRAGANVLTF; CDR3nt: TGTGCCAGTAGTATAGGGACAGGGAGAGCTGGGGCCAACGTCCTGACTTTC
j_gene: TRBJ1-2; v_gene: TRBV20-1; abundance: -; d_gene: -; CDR3aa: CSARATYGYTF; CDR3nt: TGCAGTGCTAGAGCGACGTATGGCTACACCTTC
j_gene: TRBJ1-3; v_gene: TRBV28; abundance: -; d_gene: -; CDR3aa: CASSLGGLPGNTIYF; CDR3nt: TGTGCCAGCAGTTTAGGCGGACTGCCTGGAAACACCATATATTTT
j_gene: TRBJ2-5; v_gene: TRBV2; abundance: -; d_gene: -; CDR3aa: CASSYPEGYQETQYF; CDR3nt: TGTGCCAGCAGCTATCCCGAGGGGTATCAAGAGACCCAGTACTTC
j_gene: TRBJ1-6; v_gene: TRBV18; abundance: once; d_gene: -; CDR3aa: CASSPLGGLNNSPLHF; CDR3nt: TGTGCCAGCTCACCTCTTGGGGGACTGAATAATTCACCCCTCCACTTT
j_gene: TRBJ1-2; v_gene: TRBV5-6; abundance: -; d_gene: TRBD1; CDR3aa: CASTAGTGIPGYTF; CDR3nt: TGTGCCAGCACCGCCGGGACAGGGATCCCTGGCTACACCTTC
j_gene: TRBJ2-7; v_gene: TRBV5-1; abundance: once; d_gene: TRBD1; CDR3aa: CASSFTGGSSYEQYF; CDR3nt: TGCGCCAGCAGCTTTACAGGGGGCAGCTCCTACGAGCAGTACTTC
j_gene: TRBJ2-1; v_gene: TRBV7-2; abundance: -; d_gene: -; CDR3aa: CASSARAVTYNEQFF; CDR3nt: TGTGCCAGCAGCGCTAGGGCAGTAACCTACAATGAGCAGTTCTTC
j_gene: TRBJ2-3; v_gene: TRBV5-4; abundance: -; d_gene: -; CDR3aa: CASSLGGTDTQYF; CDR3nt: TGTGCCAGCAGCTTGGGGGGCACAGATACGCAGTATTTT
j_gene: TRBJ1-1; v_gene: TRBV30; abundance: -; d_gene: -; CDR3aa: CAWRRRFTEAFF; CDR3nt: TGTGCCTGGAGGAGGCGGTTCACTGAAGCTTTCTTT
j_gene: TRBJ1-5; v_gene: TRBV2; abundance: -; d_gene: -; CDR3aa: CASRRESNQPQHF; CDR3nt: TGTGCCAGCAGAAGGGAGAGCAATCAGCCCCAGCATTTT
j_gene: TRBJ2-5; v_gene: TRBV7-2; abundance: -; d_gene: TRBD2; CDR3aa: CASSLAVRSGGVETQYF; CDR3nt: TGTGCCAGCAGCTTAGCGGTGCGGAGCGGGGGGGTAGAGACCCAGTACTTC
j_gene: TRBJ2-2; v_gene: TRBV4-2; abundance: -; d_gene: TRBD2; CDR3aa: CASSQAAATSGLGELFF; CDR3nt: TGTGCCAGCAGCCAAGCCGCGGCGACTAGCGGGCTCGGGGAGCTGTTTTTT
j_gene: TRBJ2-1; v_gene: TRBV7-2; abundance: -; d_gene: -; CDR3aa: CASSLVADYYNEQFF; CDR3nt: TGTGCCAGCAGCTTAGTAGCTGACTACTACAATGAGCAGTTCTTC
j_gene: TRBJ1-1; v_gene: TRBV15; abundance: -; d_gene: -; CDR3aa: CATSSMEGNTEAFF; CDR3nt: TGTGCCACCAGCAGCATGGAGGGGAACACTGAAGCTTTCTTT
j_gene: TRBJ2-2; v_gene: TRBV19; abundance: -; d_gene: TRBD2; CDR3aa: CASSLSGSGGNTGELFF; CDR3nt: TGTGCCAGTAGTCTCTCCGGGAGCGGGGGGAACACCGGGGAGCTGTTTTTT
j_gene: TRBJ1-1; v_gene: TRBV9; abundance: -; d_gene: -; CDR3aa: CASSPHEGSTEAFF; CDR3nt: TGTGCCAGCAGCCCCCACGAGGGGAGCACTGAAGCTTTCTTT
j_gene: TRBJ2-1; v_gene: TRBV13; abundance: once; d_gene: TRBD2; CDR3aa: CASSIAGGRDEQFF; CDR3nt: TGTGCCAGCAGTATAGCGGGGGGGCGCGATGAGCAGTTCTTC
j_gene: TRBJ1-5; v_gene: TRBV30; abundance: -; d_gene: -; CDR3aa: CAWGQSNQPQHF; CDR3nt: TGTGCCTGGGGGCAGAGCAATCAGCCCCAGCATTTT
j_gene: TRBJ1-5; v_gene: TRBV28; abundance: -; d_gene: TRBD1; CDR3aa: CASSWDRSDQPQHF; CDR3nt: TGTGCCAGCAGCTGGGACAGATCTGATCAGCCCCAGCATTTT
j_gene: TRBJ2-7; v_gene: TRBV28; abundance: -; d_gene: -; CDR3aa: CASSLWALSYEQYF; CDR3nt: TGTGCCAGCAGTTTATGGGCATTATCCTACGAGCAGTACTTC
j_gene: TRBJ1-2; v_gene: TRBV6-5; abundance: -; d_gene: -; CDR3aa: CASSVGRGDGYTF; CDR3nt: TGTGCCAGCAGCGTTGGCAGGGGAGATGGCTACACCTTC
j_gene: TRBJ1-2; v_gene: TRBV30; abundance: -; d_gene: -; CDR3aa: CAWSVAGDGYGYTF; CDR3nt: TGTGCCTGGAGTGTAGCGGGGGATGGCTATGGCTACACCTTC
j_gene: TRBJ2-7; v_gene: TRBV10-3; abundance: -; d_gene: TRBD1; CDR3aa: CAISESSGTGVTYEQYF; CDR3nt: TGTGCCATCAGTGAGTCGAGTGGGACAGGGGTTACCTACGAGCAGTACTTC
j_gene: TRBJ2-7; v_gene: TRBV19; abundance: -; d_gene: -; CDR3aa: CASSIASGRIYEQYF; CDR3nt: TGTGCCAGTAGTATAGCCTCGGGACGCATCTACGAGCAGTACTTC
j_gene: TRBJ2-1; v_gene: TRBV7-9; abundance: -; d_gene: TRBD2; CDR3aa: CASSLVLAGGNEQFF; CDR3nt: TGTGCCAGCAGCTTGGTACTAGCGGGGGGGAATGAGCAGTTCTTC
j_gene: TRBJ1-2; v_gene: TRBV5-1; abundance: -; d_gene: -; CDR3aa: CASSPGSGVGYGYTF; CDR3nt: TGCGCCAGCAGCCCCGGGTCGGGGGTAGGTTATGGCTACACCTTC
j_gene: TRBJ1-2; v_gene: TRBV27; abundance: -; d_gene: -; CDR3aa: CASMGGLYGYTF; CDR3nt: TGTGCCAGCATGGGGGGGCTATATGGCTACACCTTC
j_gene: TRBJ2-5; v_gene: TRBV7-2; abundance: -; d_gene: -; CDR3aa: CASSLGWRVGETQYF; CDR3nt: TGTGCCAGCAGCTTGGGATGGAGGGTCGGAGAGACCCAGTACTTC
j_gene: TRBJ2-1; v_gene: TRBV10-3; abundance: -; d_gene: TRBD2; CDR3aa: CAISHGLAGENEQFF; CDR3nt: TGTGCCATCAGTCATGGACTAGCGGGGGAAAATGAGCAGTTCTTC
j_gene: TRBJ2-5; v_gene: TRBV5-4; abundance: -; d_gene: TRBD2; CDR3aa: CASSRSGGAIETQYF; CDR3nt: TGTGCCAGCAGCCGAAGCGGGGGGGCCATCGAGACCCAGTACTTC
j_gene: TRBJ1-3; v_gene: TRBV7-8; abundance: -; d_gene: -; CDR3aa: CASSLGPGNTIYF; CDR3nt: TGTGCCAGCAGCTTAGGGCCTGGAAACACCATATATTTT